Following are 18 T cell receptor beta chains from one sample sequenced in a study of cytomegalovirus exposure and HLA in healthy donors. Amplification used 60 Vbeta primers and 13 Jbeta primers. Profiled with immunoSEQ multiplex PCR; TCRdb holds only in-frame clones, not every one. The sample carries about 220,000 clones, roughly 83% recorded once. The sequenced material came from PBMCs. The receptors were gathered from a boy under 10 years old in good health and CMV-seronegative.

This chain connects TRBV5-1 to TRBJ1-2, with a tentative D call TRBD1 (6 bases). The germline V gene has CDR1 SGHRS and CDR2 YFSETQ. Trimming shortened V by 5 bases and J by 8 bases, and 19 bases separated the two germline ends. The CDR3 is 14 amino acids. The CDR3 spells CASRGGGSHPGYTF. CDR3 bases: TGCGCCAGCAGAGGGGGTGGATCCCACCCAGGCTACACCTTC.

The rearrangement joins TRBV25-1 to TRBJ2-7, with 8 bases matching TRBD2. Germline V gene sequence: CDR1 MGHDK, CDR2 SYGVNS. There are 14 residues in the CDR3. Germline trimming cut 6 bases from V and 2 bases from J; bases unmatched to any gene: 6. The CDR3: CASSEAGVAYEQYF. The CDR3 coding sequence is TGTGCCAGCAGCGAAGCGGGAGTCGCCTACGAGCAGTACTTC.

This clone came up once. The CDR3: CASSRGAVSYEQYF. The CDR3 nucleotides read TGCGCCAGCAGCCGGGGGGCGGTTTCCTACGAGCAGTACTTC. V and J are TRBV5-1 and TRBJ2-7; D is possibly TRBD2 (7 bases). Deletions cut 4 bases from V and 1 base from J, with 12 bases between. Germline CDR1 is SGHRS and CDR2 is YFSETQ. This CDR3 comprises 14 residues.

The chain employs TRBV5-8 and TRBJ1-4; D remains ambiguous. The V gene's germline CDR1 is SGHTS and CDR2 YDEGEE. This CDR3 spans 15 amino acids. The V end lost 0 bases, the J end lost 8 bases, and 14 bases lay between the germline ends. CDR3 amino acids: CASSLAGRVGEKLFF. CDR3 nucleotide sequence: TGTGCCAGCAGCTTGGCTGGGAGGGTTGGAGAAAAACTGTTTTTT.

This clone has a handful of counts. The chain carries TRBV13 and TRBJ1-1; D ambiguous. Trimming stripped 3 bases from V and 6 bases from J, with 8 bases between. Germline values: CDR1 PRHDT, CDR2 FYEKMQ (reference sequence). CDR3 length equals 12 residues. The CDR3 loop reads CASSFFFAEAFF. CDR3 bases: TGTGCCAGCAGCTTTTTCTTCGCTGAAGCTTTCTTT.

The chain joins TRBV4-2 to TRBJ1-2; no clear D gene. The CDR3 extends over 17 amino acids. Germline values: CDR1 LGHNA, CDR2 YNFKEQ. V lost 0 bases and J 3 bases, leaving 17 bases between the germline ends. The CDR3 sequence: CASSQDGSRTRDYGYTF. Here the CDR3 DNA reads TGTGCCAGCAGCCAAGATGGGTCCAGGACTAGGGACTATGGCTACACCTTC.

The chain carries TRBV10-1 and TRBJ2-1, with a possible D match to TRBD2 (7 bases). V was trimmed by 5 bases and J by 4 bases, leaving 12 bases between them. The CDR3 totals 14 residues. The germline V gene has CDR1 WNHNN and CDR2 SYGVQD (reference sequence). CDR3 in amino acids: CASSMAGAYNEQFF. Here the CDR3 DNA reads TGCGCCAGCAGTATGGCGGGGGCGTACAATGAGCAGTTCTTC.

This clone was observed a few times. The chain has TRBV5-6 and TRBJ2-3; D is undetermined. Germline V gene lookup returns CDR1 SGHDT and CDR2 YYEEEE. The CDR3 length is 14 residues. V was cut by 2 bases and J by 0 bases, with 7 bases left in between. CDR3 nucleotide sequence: TGTGCCAGCAGCTTAACAGATAGCACAGATACGCAGTATTTT. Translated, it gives CASSLTDSTDTQYF.

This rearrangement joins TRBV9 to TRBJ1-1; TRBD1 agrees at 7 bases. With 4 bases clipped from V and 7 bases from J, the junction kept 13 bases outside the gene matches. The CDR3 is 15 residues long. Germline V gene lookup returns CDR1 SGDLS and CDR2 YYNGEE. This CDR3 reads CASSPTGQPSCEAFF. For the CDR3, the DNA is TGTGCCAGCAGCCCCACGGGACAGCCTAGCTGTGAAGCTTTCTTT.

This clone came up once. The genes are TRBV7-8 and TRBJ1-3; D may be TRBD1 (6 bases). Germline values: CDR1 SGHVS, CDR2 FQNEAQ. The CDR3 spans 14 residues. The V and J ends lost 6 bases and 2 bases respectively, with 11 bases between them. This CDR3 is CASSPGDPGNTIYF. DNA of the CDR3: TGTGCCAGCAGTCCAGGGGACCCTGGAAACACCATATATTTT.

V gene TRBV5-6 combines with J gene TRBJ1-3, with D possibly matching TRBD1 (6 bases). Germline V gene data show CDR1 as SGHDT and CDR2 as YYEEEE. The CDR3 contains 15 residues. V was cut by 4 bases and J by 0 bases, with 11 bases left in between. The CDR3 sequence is CASSPGQSSGNTIYF. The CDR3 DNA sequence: TGTGCCAGCAGCCCCGGACAGAGCTCTGGAAACACCATATATTTT.

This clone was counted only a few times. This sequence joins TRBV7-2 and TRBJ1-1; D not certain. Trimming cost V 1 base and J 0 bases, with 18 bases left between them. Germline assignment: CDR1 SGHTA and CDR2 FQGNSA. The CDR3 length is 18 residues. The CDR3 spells CASSLVSSGGRMNTEAFF. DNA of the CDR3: TGTGCCAGCAGCTTAGTCTCATCAGGTGGCCGGATGAACACTGAAGCTTTCTTT.

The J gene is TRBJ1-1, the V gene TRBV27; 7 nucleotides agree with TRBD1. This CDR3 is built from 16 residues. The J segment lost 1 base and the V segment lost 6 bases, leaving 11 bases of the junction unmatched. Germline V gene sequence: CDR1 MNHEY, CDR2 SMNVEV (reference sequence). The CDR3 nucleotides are TGTGCCAGCAGCCTCTTCGCCGGGACAGCGAACACTGAAGCTTTCTTT. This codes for CASSLFAGTANTEAFF.

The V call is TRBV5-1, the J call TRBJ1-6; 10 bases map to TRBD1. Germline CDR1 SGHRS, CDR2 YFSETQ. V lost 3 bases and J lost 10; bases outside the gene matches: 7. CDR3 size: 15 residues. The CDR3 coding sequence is TGCGCCAGCAGCTCCCGGGACAGGGGAGGATCACCCCTCCACTTT. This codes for CASSSRDRGGSPLHF.

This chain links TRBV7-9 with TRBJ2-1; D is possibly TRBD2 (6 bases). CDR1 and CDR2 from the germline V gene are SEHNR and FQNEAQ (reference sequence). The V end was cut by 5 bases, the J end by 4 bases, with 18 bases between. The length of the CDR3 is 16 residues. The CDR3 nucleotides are TGTGCCAGCAGCGACCCGGACGGCGGGGCATACAATGAGCAGTTCTTC. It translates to CASSDPDGGAYNEQFF.

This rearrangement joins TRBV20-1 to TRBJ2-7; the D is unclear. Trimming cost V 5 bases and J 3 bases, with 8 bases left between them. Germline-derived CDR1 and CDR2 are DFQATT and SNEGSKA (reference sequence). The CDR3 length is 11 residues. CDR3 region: CSAPFLYEQYF. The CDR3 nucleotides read TGCAGTGCTCCCTTTCTCTACGAGCAGTACTTC.

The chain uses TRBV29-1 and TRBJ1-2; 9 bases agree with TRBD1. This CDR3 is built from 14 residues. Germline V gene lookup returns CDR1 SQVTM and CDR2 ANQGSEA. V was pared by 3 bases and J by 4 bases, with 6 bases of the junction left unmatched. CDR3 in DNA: TGCAGCGTTGATCGGATGGACAGGGGCTATGGCTACACCTTC. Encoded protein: CSVDRMDRGYGYTF. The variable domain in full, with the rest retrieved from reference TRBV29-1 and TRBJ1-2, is SAVISQKPSRDICQRGTSLTIQCQVDSQVTMMFWYRQQPGQSLTLIATANQGSEATYESGFVIDKFPISRPNLTFSTLTVSNMSPEDSSIYLCSVDRMDRGYGYTFGSGTRLTVV.

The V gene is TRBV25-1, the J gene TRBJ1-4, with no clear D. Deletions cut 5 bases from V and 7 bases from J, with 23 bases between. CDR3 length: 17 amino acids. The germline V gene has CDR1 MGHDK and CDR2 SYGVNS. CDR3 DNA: TGTGCCAGCAGTCCTAATCTAGTTGCGGGGTACAGTGAAAAACTGTTTTTT. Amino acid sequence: CASSPNLVAGYSEKLFF.